This T cell receptor beta chain is drawn from a study of response to subunit inactivated influenza vaccine. The CDR3 sequence is 15 residues long. Germline V gives CDR1 SGHTA, CDR2 FQGNSA. V gave up 2 bases and J gave up 6 bases; unmatched junction bases: 6. TCRdb reanalysed the RT-PCR reads using MiXCR and keeps one entry per CDR3 protein. The data contain about 700,000 distinct CDR3 sequences, about 15% of them singletons. Study results and caveats: With each seasonal influenza vaccination, the authors suggested, few new T cells are recruited.

As for this clonotype: Its target is not known.

The TCR sequence derives from a man aged 50 to 60 who received an inactivated influenza vaccine. V is TRBV7-2 and J is TRBJ2-2; 7 positions match TRBD2. Sequenced material: PBMCs from blood, taken 14 to 15 days before vaccination. CDR3 in amino acids: CASSLMTSQSGELFF. The CDR3 DNA sequence: TGTGCCAGCAGCTTAATGACTAGCCAGTCCGGGGAGCTGTTTTTT.